The entry that follows covers one T cell receptor (beta chain) sequence. This sample is drawn from a study of PD-L1 blockade in urothelial cancer. Across the study: Patients began atezolizumab, 1,200 mg intravenously every 3 weeks, in the mid-2010s. About 90% of the 29 patients comprised males who had bladder-origin urothelial cancer. Among blood samples, the median T cell count was about 130,000.

Time point here: pretreatment peripheral blood. V gave up 5 bases and J gave up 1 base, with 11 bases separating them. The CDR3 has 14 amino acids. Germline CDR1 MNHEY, CDR2 SVGAGI. TCRdb's table, derived via immunoSEQ multiplex PCR, lists solely in-frame clones and lacks some. The table records 130,000 or so clones, approximately 84% of them present only once. The rearrangement joins TRBV6-5 to TRBJ1-1; tentatively, D is TRBD1 (6 bases). This clonotype originated in a man between 45 and 60 years old with urothelial cancer. Sequences were derived from PBMCs, sampled around atezolizumab (anti-PD-L1) treatment. As DNA, the CDR3 is TGTGCCAGCAGTAAGGGACACACGAACACTGAAGCTTTCTTT. This translates into CASSKGHTNTEAFF.